One sample yielded the 8 T cell receptor beta chains listed below, sequenced in a study of cytomegalovirus exposure and HLA in healthy donors. This table comes from immunoSEQ multiplex PCR, and its TCRdb copy is limited to in-frame clones, with some not included. The profile shows approximately 120,000 clones, almost 90% of them singletons. Sequenced material: PBMCs. These TCRs come from a woman aged 18-29 years in good health and CMV-seronegative.

The chain has TRBV18 and TRBJ2-1; TRBD2 agrees at 10 bases. CDR3 length equals 18 residues. Losses at the gene ends were 3 bases for V and 4 bases for J; bases not matched to a gene: 12. CDR1 KGHSH and CDR2 LQKENI come from the germline V gene. The CDR3 DNA reads TGTGCCAGCTCACCCCAGATAATAGGACTAGCGGAGTACAATGAGCAGTTCTTC. Its translation is CASSPQIIGLAEYNEQFF.

This chain links TRBV11-2 with TRBJ2-1, with 11 bases lining up with TRBD2. Germline V gives CDR1 SGHAT, CDR2 FQNNGV. The length of the CDR3 is 17 residues. The junction had 13 bases not matched to a gene; V was cut back by 5 bases and J by 7 bases. CDR3 loop: CASSKRLAGTTRNEQFF. Written as DNA, the CDR3 is TGTGCCAGCAGCAAGCGACTAGCGGGGACGACAAGGAATGAGCAGTTCTTC.

The rearrangement links TRBV12-1 to TRBJ1-3; the listed D gene, TRBD1, was not tested against the DNA. TRBV12-1 is a pseudogene. The CDR3 is 15 residues long. The CDR3 loop reads CASSFDRGSGNTIYF. For the CDR3, the DNA is TGTGCCAGCAGCTTTGACAGGGGATCTGGAAACACCATATATTTT.

The CDR3 is CAWSVIGGYTF. The CDR3 coding sequence is TGTGCCTGGAGTGTAATCGGTGGCTACACCTTC. The genes are TRBV30 and TRBJ1-2, with D uncertain. Germline CDR1 GTSNPN, CDR2 SVGIG (reference sequence). The V and J ends lost 0 bases and 7 bases respectively, with 6 bases between them. There are 11 residues in the CDR3.

The chain combines TRBV6-6 with TRBJ1-2; 11 nucleotides line up with TRBD1. The CDR3 spans 16 residues. V was clipped by 2 bases and J by 2 bases; unmatched bases: 4. Germline V gene sequence: CDR1 MNHNY, CDR2 SVGAGI (reference sequence). This CDR3 is CASSYRGQGGNYGYTF. CDR3 nucleotides: TGTGCCAGCAGTTACAGGGGACAGGGGGGAAACTATGGCTACACCTTC.

This clone was detected only a few times. The chain links TRBV7-9 to TRBJ1-1; possible D gene TRBD1, 5 bases. The V and J ends lost 3 bases and 5 bases respectively, with 7 bases between them. Germline CDR1 SEHNR, CDR2 FQNEAQ (reference sequence). This CDR3 spans 12 amino acids. In DNA form, the CDR3 reads TGTGCCAGCAGCTTTTCAGGGACTGAAGCTTTCTTT. This encodes CASSFSGTEAFF. Full variable domain (remainder filled in from reference TRBV7-9 and TRBJ1-1): DTGVSQNPRHKITKRGQNVTFRCDPISEHNRLYWYRQTLGQGPEFLTYFQNEAQLEKSRLLSDRFSAERPKGSFSTLEIQRTEQGDSAMYLCASSFSGTEAFFGQGTRLTVV.

This chain uses TRBV9 with TRBJ2-7; 7 positions match TRBD2. The CDR3 covers 18 residues. With V trimmed by 0 bases and J by 5 bases, 17 bases remained unmatched. Germline-derived CDR1 and CDR2 are SGDLS and YYNGEE. The CDR3: CASSVGSRGTLGLDEQYF. The CDR3, as DNA: TGTGCCAGCAGCGTAGGCTCGCGTGGGACCCTAGGACTAGACGAGCAGTACTTC.

The chain uses TRBV6-4 and TRBJ2-3; TRBD2 agrees at 7 bases. Germline V gene lookup returns CDR1 MRHNA and CDR2 SNTAGT. V shed 1 base, J shed 1 base, and the junction held 8 bases outside the gene matches. The CDR3 totals 17 residues. CDR3 sequence (DNA): TGTGCCAGCAGTGACTTGGAGCGGGGCGGGGGCACAGATACGCAGTATTTT. Its protein is CASSDLERGGGTDTQYF.